This entry lists 31 T cell receptor beta chains sequenced from one sample in a study of blood T cell repertoires in COVID-19 (dated by TCRdb to 2020 to 2021). The method behind the library was the immunoSEQ multiplex PCR assay. Imported from immuneACCESS, the table was reduced by TCRdb to in-frame sequences with V and J called. These copies leave out some clones; in studies compared against another copy, an unresolved V gene accounts for under half, and the cause of the remainder is not known. For this sample the table gives over 250,000 clones, of which over 75% were detected only once. 9.5% to 11% of the sample is taken by the ten largest. The sample comprised peripheral blood. The receptors stem from a woman aged 65 to 85 with acute or convalescent COVID-19.

This clone appeared once. The CDR3: CASSSLVRGAEAFF. The CDR3 nucleotides are TGTGCCAGCAGTTCCCTCGTACGCGGGGCGGAAGCTTTCTTT. V usage is TRBV6-5 and J usage is TRBJ1-1; the D gene is possibly TRBD1 (5 bases). V lost 4 bases to trimming and J lost 8 bases, with 17 bases between them. This CDR3 has 14 amino acids. Germline CDR1 reads MNHEY; CDR2 reads SVGAGI.

The CDR3 here is CASREGTRGYTF. CDR3 DNA: TGTGCCAGTAGGGAAGGGACTCGTGGCTACACCTTC. The V and J genes are TRBV19 and TRBJ1-2, with D perhaps TRBD1 (5 bases). Germline values: CDR1 LNHDA, CDR2 SQIVND (reference sequence). Between the trimmed V and J ends, which lost 6 bases and 7 bases, there was a span of 12 bases. The CDR3 has 12 residues.

This clone was counted only a few times. The rearrangement joins TRBV24-1 to TRBJ1-2; D not resolved. This CDR3 is 13 amino acids long. The germline V gene encodes CDR1 KGHDR and CDR2 SFDVKD. V was cut by 2 bases and J by 5 bases, with 8 bases left in between. CDR3 nucleotide sequence: TGTGCCACCAGTGATTCGCGGTCGTATGGCTACACCTTC. It codes for CATSDSRSYGYTF.

The chain uses TRBV6-2 or TRBV6-3 and TRBJ1-1, with D possibly matching TRBD1 (6 bases). V was trimmed by 6 bases and J by 6 bases, leaving 20 bases between them. CDR3 length: 15 amino acids. Germline V CDR1 and CDR2: MNHEY, SVGEGT. The CDR3 sequence: CASSSAGAGGAEAFF. The CDR3 DNA reads TGTGCCAGCAGCTCGGCAGGGGCCGGGGGGGCTGAAGCTTTCTTT.

This chain connects TRBV7-8 to TRBJ2-5; 8 nucleotides align to TRBD2. V lost 4 bases and J lost 5; bases outside the gene matches: 9. The CDR3 has 15 residues. The germline gives CDR1 SGHVS, CDR2 FQNEAQ. The CDR3 nucleotides read TGTGCCAGCAGCTCCCCCGGGGGGGGCGTGGAGACCCAGTACTTC. It translates to CASSSPGGGVETQYF.

The rearrangement joins TRBV5-1 to TRBJ2-1, with D uncertain. The V end lost 0 bases, the J end lost 6 bases, and 13 bases lay between the germline ends. Germline loops: CDR1 SGHRS, CDR2 YFSETQ. This CDR3 region has 15 residues. CDR3 protein: CASSLGPTQPNEQFF. The CDR3 bases are TGCGCCAGCAGCTTGGGACCCACACAGCCCAATGAGCAGTTCTTC.

V gene TRBV12-5 combines with J gene TRBJ2-3; D may be TRBD2 (6 bases). Germline V gives CDR1 LGHNT, CDR2 FRNRAP. This CDR3 has 14 residues. V was trimmed by 6 bases and J by 4 bases, leaving 14 bases between them. Here the CDR3 DNA reads TGTGCTAGTGGCTCTGGAGGGCTCGCAGATACGCAGTATTTT. Its translation is CASGSGGLADTQYF.

The chain recombines TRBV5-4 with TRBJ1-2, with 10 bases aligning to TRBD1. The germline V gene encodes CDR1 SGHNT and CDR2 YYREEE (reference sequence). With V trimmed by 5 bases and J by 4 bases, 8 bases remained unmatched. CDR3 length equals 15 residues. The CDR3: CASRSDRGRTYGYTF. CDR3 DNA: TGTGCCAGCAGGTCCGACAGGGGGCGGACCTATGGCTACACCTTC.

V and J are TRBV10-1 and TRBJ1-3, with D hard to call. Trimming pared 10 bases from V and 4 bases from J, leaving 17 bases between. This CDR3 region has 14 residues. Germline V gives CDR1 WNHNN, CDR2 SYGVQD (reference sequence). CDR3 DNA: TGCGCCACCTCAACAGATCCCCTGGGAAACACCATATATTTT. Translating it yields CATSTDPLGNTIYF.

This chain connects TRBV5-8 to TRBJ2-7; unclear D gene. The ends were cut back, 1 base at V and 6 bases at J, with 5 bases in the middle. Germline values: CDR1 SGHTS, CDR2 YDEGEE. The CDR3 has 11 amino acids. CDR3 region: CASSLFSEQYF. CDR3 nucleotide sequence: TGTGCCAGCAGCTTGTTCTCCGAGCAGTACTTC.

Turning to this clone: The sample carries other DNA sequences with the same CDR3. The chain couples TRBV5-1 to TRBJ2-5; 11 nucleotides match TRBD2. CDR3 size: 15 residues. Germline values: CDR1 SGHRS, CDR2 YFSETQ. With 0 bases clipped from V and 4 bases from J, the junction kept 2 bases outside the gene matches. CDR3 sequence (DNA): TGCGCCAGCAGCTTGGAGCTAGCGGGGGGAGAGACCCAGTACTTC. Amino acid sequence: CASSLELAGGETQYF.

The V call is TRBV24-1, the J call TRBJ2-3, with 9 bases lining up with TRBD1. The CDR3 totals 18 residues. J lost 0 bases, V lost 1 base, and 7 bases had no gene match. Germline loops: CDR1 KGHDR, CDR2 SFDVKD. This CDR3 is CATSDFLGGQGSTDTQYF. CDR3 nucleotides: TGTGCCACCAGTGATTTCCTAGGGGGACAGGGAAGCACAGATACGCAGTATTTT.

The DNA for the CDR3 is TGCGCCAGCAGCCCGGACAGGGATCAGGGAAACATTCAGTACTTC. It codes for CASSPDRDQGNIQYF. V usage is TRBV4-1 and J usage is TRBJ2-4, with 8 bases lining up with TRBD1. V shed 4 bases and J 6 bases; nucleotides not matched to a gene: 8. CDR1 and CDR2 from the germline V gene are MGHRA and YSYEKL. This CDR3 spans 15 amino acids.

The J gene is TRBJ2-7, the V gene TRBV3-1 (or the pseudogene TRBV3-2), with TRBD2 matching over 9 bases. The germline V gene encodes CDR1 LGHDT and CDR2 YNNKEL (reference sequence). This CDR3 is 15 amino acids long. The ends lost 3 bases at V and 7 bases at J; junction bases unmatched: 10. In nucleotides, the CDR3 is TGTGCCAGCAGCCAGCGGGGGGGCCCCTCGGGAGAGCAGTACTTC. Translated: CASSQRGGPSGEQYF.

This chain joins TRBV14 and TRBJ1-1, with D perhaps TRBD1 (5 bases). V was shortened by 2 bases and J by 0 bases, with 13 bases between the two germline ends. The germline V gene has CDR1 SGHDN and CDR2 FVKESK. CDR3 length equals 16 residues. The DNA for the CDR3 is TGTGCCAGCAGCCAATATAGGGGCGAAATGAACACTGAAGCTTTCTTT. Its translation: CASSQYRGEMNTEAFF.

The rearrangement joins TRBV25-1 to TRBJ2-6; D uncertain. CDR1 and CDR2 from the germline V gene are MGHDK and SYGVNS. The CDR3 contains 15 residues. V was trimmed by 1 base and J by 0 bases, leaving 4 bases between them. The CDR3 DNA follows: TGTGCCAGCAGTGAATCCGGCTCTGGGGCCAACGTCCTGACTTTC. Protein product: CASSESGSGANVLTF.

J is TRBJ2-1 and V is TRBV4-1, with D perhaps matching TRBD2 (6 bases). V lost 1 base and J lost 6, with 13 bases in between. CDR1 and CDR2 from the germline V gene are MGHRA and YSYEKL. The CDR3 is made up of 15 amino acids. The CDR3 DNA follows: TGCGCCAGCAGCCAAGCCGAGCGGGCCTCCAATGAGCAGTTCTTC. Translation: CASSQAERASNEQFF.

This chain uses TRBV12-3 or TRBV12-4 with TRBJ2-3, with D possibly being TRBD1 (5 bases). CDR3 length: 12 residues. V gave up 4 bases and J gave up 6 bases, with 8 bases separating them. CDR3 DNA sequence: TGTGCCAGCAGTTGGGGCTTGGATACGCAGTATTTT. Protein sequence: CASSWGLDTQYF.

V and J are TRBV6-4 and TRBJ2-1, with 15 bases lining up with TRBD2. Germline values: CDR1 MRHNA, CDR2 SNTAGT. With 3 bases clipped from V and 10 bases from J, the junction kept 10 bases outside the gene matches. The CDR3 loop spans 17 amino acids. The CDR3 protein is CASSERPGLAGGGEQFF. The CDR3, as DNA: TGTGCCAGCAGTGAACGACCGGGACTAGCGGGGGGCGGGGAGCAGTTCTTC.

The chain recombines TRBV18 with TRBJ1-3, with D possibly matching TRBD1 (5 bases). V lost 4 bases and J 0 bases, leaving 25 bases between the germline ends. CDR3 length: 20 amino acids. Germline lookup yields CDR1 KGHSH and CDR2 LQKENI. This chain's CDR3 is CASSLYSTPQGTSSGNTIYF. The CDR3 nucleotides read TGTGCCAGCTCACTCTACTCGACTCCTCAGGGAACCTCCTCTGGAAACACCATATATTTT.

The rearrangement links TRBV7-9 to TRBJ1-6; D unclear. Germline assignment: CDR1 SEHNR and CDR2 FQNEAQ (reference sequence). Trimming pared 6 bases from V and 0 bases from J, leaving 12 bases between. The CDR3 totals 16 residues. CDR3 loop: CASSPGTDSYNSPLHF. DNA of the CDR3: TGTGCCAGCAGTCCAGGAACCGACTCCTATAATTCACCCCTCCACTTT.

This sequence joins TRBV19 and TRBJ2-2; TRBD1 aligns across 7 bases. Germline V CDR1 and CDR2: LNHDA, SQIVND (reference sequence). The CDR3 is 19 residues long. After removal of 1 base from V and 1 base from J, the junction contained 12 bases not matched to a gene. CDR3 nucleotide sequence: TGTGCCAGTAGTATAGGACGGCTCAGCTGGGACAGGAACACCGGGGAGCTGTTTTTT. Its protein is CASSIGRLSWDRNTGELFF. Full variable domain (remainder filled in from reference TRBV19 and TRBJ2-2): DGGITQSPKYLFRKEGQNVTLSCEQNLNHDAMYWYRQDPGQGLRLIYYSQIVNDFQKGDIAEGYSVSREKKESFPLTVTSAQKNPTAFYLCASSIGRLSWDRNTGELFFGEGSRLTVL.

This clone appeared once. This chain links TRBV18 with TRBJ2-2; tentative D call: TRBD2 (5 bases). Germline-derived CDR1 and CDR2 are KGHSH and LQKENI. V lost 8 bases to trimming and J lost 6 bases, with 13 bases between them. The CDR3 spans 13 residues. The CDR3 DNA is TGTGCCAGCACTTTGACGGGGTCCGGGGAGCTGTTTTTT. Its translation: CASTLTGSGELFF.

This clone came up a few times. This sequence joins TRBV19 and TRBJ1-1; D is undetermined. Between the trimmed V and J ends, which lost 7 bases and 0 bases, there was a span of 9 bases. This CDR3 is 13 amino acids long. Per the germline V gene, CDR1 is LNHDA and CDR2 is SQIVND (reference sequence). As DNA, the CDR3 is TGTGCCAGTATTCAGGATATGAACACTGAAGCTTTCTTT. This encodes CASIQDMNTEAFF.

The rearrangement links TRBV5-5 to TRBJ1-2; D not resolved. The V gene lost 0 bases and the J gene lost 6 bases, with 12 bases spanning the gap. CDR3 length: 14 residues. CDR1 is SGHKS and CDR2 is YYEKEE in the germline V gene (reference sequence). The CDR3 loop is CASSLAAGKDGYTF. The CDR3 DNA sequence: TGTGCCAGCAGCTTGGCAGCGGGCAAGGATGGCTACACCTTC. Looking up the rest from reference TRBV5-5 and TRBJ1-2 gives the full variable domain: DAGVTQSPTHLIKTRGQQVTLRCSPISGHKSVSWYQQVLGQGPQFIFQYYEKEERGRGNFPDRFSARQFPNYSSELNVNALLLGDSALYLCASSLAAGKDGYTFGSGTRLTVV.

The V and J genes are TRBV19 and TRBJ1-4, with D unresolved. This CDR3 contains 14 residues. CDR1 and CDR2 from the germline V gene are LNHDA and SQIVND (reference sequence). Trimming removed 3 bases at V and 7 bases at J, with 12 bases between. The CDR3 sequence is CASSITLGREKLFF. DNA of the CDR3: TGTGCCAGTAGTATCACCCTAGGCCGTGAAAAACTGTTTTTT.

V and J are TRBV28 and TRBJ1-5; 10 bases match TRBD1. After removal of 3 bases from V and 9 bases from J, the junction contained 8 bases not matched to a gene. Looked up from germline, CDR1 is MDHEN and CDR2 is SYDVKM. This CDR3 region has 15 residues. The CDR3 DNA sequence: TGTGCCAGCAGTTTCCGGGACAGGGGCATCTTGCCCCAGCATTTT. Protein sequence: CASSFRDRGILPQHF.

This sequence joins TRBV3-1 (or the pseudogene TRBV3-2) and TRBJ1-2, with D maybe TRBD1 (5 bases). CDR1 and CDR2 from the germline V gene are LGHDT and YNNKEL (reference sequence). Trimming removed 1 base at V and 5 bases at J, with 17 bases between. CDR3 length equals 16 residues. CDR3 region: CASSQAGWQGRYGYTF. In nucleotides, the CDR3 is TGTGCCAGCAGCCAAGCCGGGTGGCAGGGAAGGTATGGCTACACCTTC.

V and J are TRBV24-1 and TRBJ2-2; tentatively, D is TRBD1 (6 bases). The CDR3 covers 18 residues. The V end lost 0 bases, the J end lost 1 base, and 14 bases lay between the germline ends. Germline V gene data show CDR1 as KGHDR and CDR2 as SFDVKD. The CDR3 nucleotides are TGTGCCACCAGTGATTTGCCAGGGGCGGCACAGAACACCGGGGAGCTGTTTTTT. This encodes CATSDLPGAAQNTGELFF.

The chain couples TRBV12-3 or TRBV12-4 to TRBJ2-1; TRBD1 aligns across 8 bases. The CDR3 has 13 amino acids. V lost 10 bases to trimming and J lost 7 bases; unmatched junction nucleotides: 9. CDR3 bases: TGTGCCACTACCGGGACAGGTGAAAATGAGCAGTTCTTC. Protein product: CATTGTGENEQFF.

The rearrangement links TRBV5-1 to TRBJ2-1, with 10 bases lining up with TRBD2. The J segment lost 8 bases and the V segment lost 0 bases, leaving 5 bases of the junction unmatched. Germline assignment: CDR1 SGHRS and CDR2 YFSETQ. The CDR3 covers 15 residues. This CDR3 reads CASSLVSGGSYEQFF. The CDR3 DNA reads as TGCGCCAGCAGCTTGGTTAGCGGGGGGTCCTATGAGCAGTTCTTC.